Following are 22 T cell receptor beta chains from one sample sequenced in a study of cytomegalovirus exposure and HLA in healthy donors. PCR involved 60 Vbeta and 13 Jbeta primers. Produced via immunoSEQ multiplex PCR; TCRdb's table is partial and in-frame only. In the table there are 140,000 or so clones, 80% to 85% of which are singletons. The material sequenced was PBMCs. These receptors came from a boy aged 2 to 10 in good health and CMV-seronegative.

The V gene is TRBV6-1, the J gene TRBJ2-7; D may be TRBD1 (6 bases). The CDR3 has 13 residues. Looked up from germline, CDR1 is MNHNS and CDR2 is SASEGT. Trimming removed 5 bases at V and 3 bases at J, with 11 bases between. The CDR3 region has the DNA TGTGCCAGCAGTAGGACAGAGGGCTACGAGCAGTACTTC. Its protein is CASSRTEGYEQYF.

The gene calls are TRBV6-5 and TRBJ2-7, with D uncertain. The V and J ends lost 7 bases and 3 bases respectively, with 19 bases between them. The germline V gene has CDR1 MNHEY and CDR2 SVGAGI. The CDR3 has 15 residues. As DNA, the CDR3 is TGTGCCAGCAAATTGATGGCCCTAGAATTCTACGAGCAGTACTTC. This sequence encodes CASKLMALEFYEQYF.

The chain is built from TRBV27 and TRBJ2-1; D not resolved. Trimming stripped 3 bases from V and 14 bases from J, with 14 bases between. The CDR3 consists of 12 residues. Germline loops: CDR1 MNHEY, CDR2 SMNVEV (reference sequence). The CDR3, as DNA: TGTGCCAGCAGTTTTTTGCTCACCCCGGAGTTCTTC. Protein: CASSFLLTPEFF.

J is TRBJ1-4 and V is TRBV5-1; maybe TRBD1 (5 bases). Per the germline V gene, CDR1 is SGHRS and CDR2 is YFSETQ. There are 15 residues in the CDR3. With 4 bases removed from V and 4 bases from J, the gap between germline ends came to 14 bases. The CDR3 region is CASSVGHLGNEKLFF. In nucleotides, the CDR3 is TGCGCCAGCAGCGTCGGACACCTCGGTAATGAAAAACTGTTTTTT.

The chain has TRBV19 and TRBJ2-3, with TRBD1 matching over 8 bases. Trimming removed 4 bases from V and 3 bases from J; junction bases left unmatched: 3. CDR1 and CDR2 (germline): LNHDA, SQIVND (reference sequence). This CDR3 is built from 14 residues. In nucleotides, the CDR3 is TGTGCCAGTAGTAGTGGACAGGGAACAGATACGCAGTATTTT. Its translation is CASSSGQGTDTQYF. Full variable domain (outside the CDR3, taken from reference TRBV19 and TRBJ2-3): DGGITQSPKYLFRKEGQNVTLSCEQNLNHDAMYWYRQDPGQGLRLIYYSQIVNDFQKGDIAEGYSVSREKKESFPLTVTSAQKNPTAFYLCASSSGQGTDTQYFGPGTRLTVL.

The chain recombines TRBV14 with TRBJ1-2; D might be TRBD1 (6 bases). This CDR3 contains 12 residues. V was trimmed by 4 bases and J by 5 bases, leaving 8 bases between them. Germline lookup yields CDR1 SGHDN and CDR2 FVKESK. CDR3 nucleotide sequence: TGTGCCAGCAGCCCAGGGGAGTATGGCTACACCTTC. Amino acids: CASSPGEYGYTF.

The CDR3 DNA reads TGCGCCAGCAGCCAGGGGGGGAGTAGCGGGGGGGCAATGGAGACCCAGTACTTC. Protein product: CASSQGGSSGGAMETQYF. The chain recombines TRBV4-1 with TRBJ2-5, with 11 positions matching TRBD2. Germline loops: CDR1 MGHRA, CDR2 YSYEKL. This CDR3 has 18 residues. Trimming at V came to 3 bases and at J to 5 bases, leaving 14 bases not matched to a gene.

V usage is TRBV28 and J usage is TRBJ1-5, with 8 bases fitting TRBD1. This CDR3 region has 16 residues. CDR1 and CDR2 (germline): MDHEN, SYDVKM. J gave up 4 bases and V 5 bases, and 10 bases lay outside the gene matches. The CDR3 DNA reads TGTGCCAGCAGTCCGCGGACAGGGTCGGGTAATCAGCCCCAGCATTTT. It encodes CASSPRTGSGNQPQHF. The full variable domain, its missing parts supplied by reference TRBV28 and TRBJ1-5, is DVKVTQSSRYLVKRTGEKVFLECVQDMDHENMFWYRQDPGLGLRLIYFSYDVKMKEKGDIPEGYSVSREKKERFSLILESASTNQTSMYLCASSPRTGSGNQPQHFGDGTRLSIL.

In its sample, this clone was seen a few times. The chain carries TRBV6-5 and TRBJ1-1, with 7 bases aligning to TRBD1. Germline V gives CDR1 MNHEY, CDR2 SVGAGI. Trimming took 1 base from V and 3 from J; bases not matched to a gene: 5. CDR3 length: 15 residues. As DNA, the CDR3 is TGTGCCAGCAGTTACTTCCCCCAGGGGGACACTGAAGCTTTCTTT. Amino acids: CASSYFPQGDTEAFF.

CDR3: CASSPRTVRYSGNTIYF. For the CDR3, the DNA is TGTGCCAGCAGCCCAAGGACAGTCCGCTACTCTGGAAACACCATATATTTT. The rearrangement joins TRBV9 to TRBJ1-3, with D possibly being TRBD1 (6 bases). Trimming stripped 4 bases from V and 0 bases from J, with 17 bases between. Germline CDR1 reads SGDLS; CDR2 reads YYNGEE. CDR3 length: 17 amino acids.

The chain links TRBV19 to TRBJ2-7; weak D call: TRBD2 (8 bases). With 1 base removed from V and 13 bases from J, the gap between germline ends came to 17 bases. CDR1 LNHDA and CDR2 SQIVND come from the germline V gene (reference sequence). The CDR3 contains 13 residues. The CDR3 coding sequence is TGTGCCAGTAGTATAGTCGCGGGGGGACAGCCTTACTTC. Protein sequence: CASSIVAGGQPYF.

This clone occurred a few times. The chain uses TRBV7-2 and TRBJ2-3; possible D gene TRBD1, 6 bases. Germline CDR1 SGHTA, CDR2 FQGNSA. The V gene lost 1 base and the J gene lost 6 bases, with 11 bases spanning the gap. The CDR3 consists of 14 residues. The DNA for the CDR3 is TGTGCCAGCAGCTTAGGGTACAGGGTTGATACGCAGTATTTT. Encoded protein: CASSLGYRVDTQYF.

The rearrangement joins TRBV5-6 to TRBJ2-1; D may be TRBD2 (6 bases). Deletions cut 3 bases from V and 7 bases from J, with 23 bases between. CDR3 length: 17 amino acids. Germline V gene sequence: CDR1 SGHDT, CDR2 YYEEEE. The CDR3 bases are TGTGCCAGCAGCTGGGAAGGGGAGGCCCCTACTACAAATGAGCAGTTCTTC. Protein: CASSWEGEAPTTNEQFF. The full variable domain, its missing parts supplied by reference TRBV5-6 and TRBJ2-1, is DAGVTQSPTHLIKTRGQQVTLRCSPKSGHDTVSWYQQALGQGPQFIFQYYEEEERQRGNFPDRFSGHQFPNYSSELNVNALLLGDSALYLCASSWEGEAPTTNEQFFGPGTRLTVL.

The chain is built from TRBV2 and TRBJ1-3; D uncertain. Germline CDR1 SNHLY, CDR2 FYNNEI. CDR3 length: 16 amino acids. V was trimmed by 2 bases and J by 0 bases, leaving 11 bases between them. This chain's CDR3 is CASSETGRDSGNTIYF. The DNA of the CDR3 is TGTGCCAGCAGTGAAACGGGTCGAGACTCTGGAAACACCATATATTTT.

The rearrangement uses TRBV10-3 and TRBJ2-3; the D gene is possibly TRBD1 (6 bases). Trimming left V 0 bases short and J 2 bases short, with 18 bases between. There are 18 residues in the CDR3. Germline V gives CDR1 ENHRY, CDR2 SYGVKD. The CDR3: CAISESPPTGTLTDTQYF. DNA of the CDR3: TGTGCCATCAGTGAGTCCCCCCCCACAGGGACGCTCACAGATACGCAGTATTTT.

Points on this clone: The junction departs from the called germline gene at one end, perhaps through a read error. The V gene is TRBV7-9, the J gene TRBJ2-1; D may be TRBD1 (5 bases). This CDR3 has 15 residues. Germline lookup yields CDR1 SEHNR and CDR2 FQNEAQ (reference sequence). This chain's CDR3 is CSSSLQVRVGDEQFF. The CDR3 DNA is TGTTCCAGCAGCCTTCAGGTCAGGGTTGGCGATGAGCAGTTCTTC.

The V gene is TRBV7-9, the J gene TRBJ2-5; a weak D match, TRBD1 (6 bases). The CDR3 length is 14 residues. The germline V and J ends were trimmed by 0 bases and 2 bases, with 7 bases remaining between them. CDR1 SEHNR and CDR2 FQNEAQ come from the germline V gene (reference sequence). The CDR3 spells CASSLARGQETQYF. The CDR3 DNA reads TGTGCCAGCAGCTTAGCTAGGGGGCAAGAGACCCAGTACTTC.

The CDR3 bases are TGTGCCAGCAGCTTGGCCCTTGGACAGGGTAAGACTTACGAGCAGTACTTC. Its protein is CASSLALGQGKTYEQYF. The V gene is TRBV5-4, the J gene TRBJ2-7; 8 nucleotides agree with TRBD1. The germline V gene encodes CDR1 SGHNT and CDR2 YYREEE (reference sequence). V shed 0 bases and J 4 bases; nucleotides not matched to a gene: 12. There are 17 residues in the CDR3.

The chain combines TRBV4-3 with TRBJ2-7; 7 nucleotides line up with TRBD1. In germline, CDR1 is LGHNA, CDR2 YSLEER. The CDR3 consists of 16 residues. V was pared by 1 base and J by 3 bases, with 9 bases of the junction left unmatched. In DNA form, the CDR3 reads TGCGCCAGCAGCCAAGGCCGGGACAGAACCTTCTACGAGCAGTACTTC. Its protein is CASSQGRDRTFYEQYF.

The rearrangement uses TRBV7-2 and TRBJ1-2, with 7 bases fitting TRBD1. Germline V gives CDR1 SGHTA, CDR2 FQGNSA. J lost 7 bases, V lost 0 bases, and 11 bases had no gene match. The CDR3 extends over 16 amino acids. CDR3 sequence (DNA): TGTGCCAGCAGCTTAGCGCGTCAGGGGGAAGGCGGTGGCTACACCTTC. It is translated as CASSLARQGEGGGYTF.

CDR3 nucleotide sequence: TGTGCCAGCAGCTCAGATGGAACAGGGATCACTAATGAAAAACTGTTTTTT. Protein product: CASSSDGTGITNEKLFF. The rearrangement uses TRBV7-2 and TRBJ1-4; maybe TRBD1 (6 bases). Trimming removed 4 bases from V and 2 bases from J, with 17 bases in between. The CDR3 covers 17 residues. The germline V gene has CDR1 SGHTA and CDR2 FQGNSA.

V gene TRBV27 combines with J gene TRBJ2-1, with 8 positions matching TRBD1. V lost 2 bases, J lost 3 bases, and 12 bases stayed unmatched. The germline CDR1 and CDR2 sequences are MNHEY and SMNVEV (reference sequence). The CDR3 runs to 18 residues. The CDR3 spells CASSLRIQIQGVYNEQFF. The CDR3 nucleotides are TGTGCCAGCAGTTTAAGAATCCAAATACAGGGGGTCTACAATGAGCAGTTCTTC.